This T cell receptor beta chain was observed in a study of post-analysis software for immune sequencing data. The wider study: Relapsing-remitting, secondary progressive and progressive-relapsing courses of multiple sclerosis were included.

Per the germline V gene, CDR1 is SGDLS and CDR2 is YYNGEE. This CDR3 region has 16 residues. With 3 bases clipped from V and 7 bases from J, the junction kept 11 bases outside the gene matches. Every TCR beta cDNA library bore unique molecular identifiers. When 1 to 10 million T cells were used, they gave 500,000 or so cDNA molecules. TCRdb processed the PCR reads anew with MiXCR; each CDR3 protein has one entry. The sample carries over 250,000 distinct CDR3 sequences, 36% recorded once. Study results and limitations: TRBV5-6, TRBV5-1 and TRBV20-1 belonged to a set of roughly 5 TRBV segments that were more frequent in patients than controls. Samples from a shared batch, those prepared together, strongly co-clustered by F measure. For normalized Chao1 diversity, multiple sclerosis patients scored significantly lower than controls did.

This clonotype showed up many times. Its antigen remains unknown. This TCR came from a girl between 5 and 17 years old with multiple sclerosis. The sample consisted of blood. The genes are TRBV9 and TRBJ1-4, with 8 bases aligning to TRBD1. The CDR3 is CASSAGVGQGLEKLFF. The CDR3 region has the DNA TGTGCCAGCAGCGCGGGCGTCGGACAGGGCCTTGAAAAACTGTTTTTT. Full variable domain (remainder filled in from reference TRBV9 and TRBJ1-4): DSGVTQTPKHLITATGQRVTLRCSPRSGDLSVYWYQQSLDQGLQFLIQYYNGEERAKGNILERFSAQQFPDLHSELNLSSLELGDSALYFCASSAGVGQGLEKLFFGSGTQLSVL.